This T cell receptor beta chain was observed in a study of blood T cell repertoires in COVID-19 (TCRdb year 2020). For the study in its entirety: Samples covering the acute and convalescent phases of COVID-19 were provided by collaborators in the United States, Italy and Spain. The material from the prospective study consisted of cDNA or gDNA derived from T cells, B-cell-depleted T cells, or PBMCs. The dataset comprised deeply sampled blood TCRbeta repertoires from subjects exposed to, actively infected with, or recovered from COVID-19. A freely available public database, intended as a resource for researchers studying the immune response to SARS-CoV-2, is where the repertoires were released. Samples were obtained from the ongoing ImmuneRACE study (first 160 participants) and from 1,200 or so subjects provided by 6 global collaborators. Sample metadata almost always included a de-identified subject ID, COVID-19 status, age in years and sex. Where available, HLA class I and class II types were obtained from metadata supplied by the sample provider rather than from assay-based typing. The paper as a whole reports these results and caveats: How much clinical and demographic metadata was included differed by source and by participant, and the metadata was provided uncurated.

TCRbeta CDR3 regions were amplified from genomic DNA by means of the immunoSEQ Assay, a bias-controlled multiplex PCR. Concerning the study's data processing: Nucleated cell counts per sample were estimated from amplification of reference gene primers within the assay. To quantify the absolute abundance of each unique TCRbeta CDR3 rearrangement, sequence reads were collapsed and filtered. For each sample, productive Simpson clonality was calculated as the square root of Simpson's diversity index over productive rearrangements. TCRdb's version of the immuneACCESS table is confined to in-frame rearrangements and falls short of the full clone set. An unresolved V gene accounts for under half of the shortfall where checked; the remainder is of unknown origin. V and J calls and clone size are as listed in that table; D and trimming were resolved from the DNA. Recorded for this sample are 140,000 to 150,000 clones; 80% to 90% of them occurred a single time. About 5.7% of the sample is in the top ten clones.

Note on this clone: It lacks a known antigen. Base qualities are missing; no much larger clone stands one base away.

The cysteine opens and the phenylalanine closes a CDR3 of 13 amino acids. Only the CDR3 region is kept as DNA, spanning 39 bases read in frame from base 1. V drops 3 bases and J drops 5 bases, leaving 9 bases in between. CDR1 and CDR2 (MDHEN, SYDVKM) derive from the germline V gene. Collaborating institutions collected whole blood in K2EDTA tubes following their own protocols. For TCRbeta analysis, collaborators shipped samples as frozen whole blood, isolated PBMCs, or DNA extracted from either of those sample types. Source material: peripheral blood. The TCR was taken from a man older than 75 with acute or convalescent COVID-19. The V gene is TRBV28 and the J gene is TRBJ2-3, and TRBD2 may be the D gene, going by 5 matching bases. CDR3 loop: CASSFIGGDTQYF. The DNA is as follows: TGTGCCAGCAGTTTTATAGGAGGAGATACGCAGTATTTT.